This TCR beta chain was documented in a study of blood T cell repertoires in COVID-19 (dated by TCRdb to about 2020). Notes on the research overall: Collaborator samples came from the United States, Italy and Spain and covered acute and convalescent phases of COVID-19. A de-identified subject ID, COVID-19 status, age in years and sex were almost always included in the sample metadata. The repertoires were released in a freely available public database meant as a resource for research on the immune response to SARS-CoV-2. Where available, HLA class I and class II types were taken from metadata supplied by the sample provider and were not determined by assay-based typing. The prospective study material was composed of cDNA or gDNA derived from T cells, B-cell-depleted T cells, or PBMCs. Deeply sampled blood TCRbeta repertoires from subjects exposed to, actively infected with, or recovered from COVID-19 were included in the dataset. Samples were obtained from the ongoing ImmuneRACE study (first 160 participants) and from over 1,000 subjects provided by 6 global collaborators. Overall study outcomes, separate from this receptor: Clinical and demographic metadata were provided uncurated, with the amount varying by source and participant.

Enrolling through a virtual design, the prospective study's participants ranged in age from about 18 to 89 years and lived across around 25 United States geographic areas. To assign participants to cohorts, the prospective study relied on clinical history that participants themselves reported in a screening survey and a study questionnaire. Exposed participants had been in contact with someone with a PCR-confirmed or clinician-diagnosed COVID-19 case within 2 weeks of study entry. In the prospective study, mobile phlebotomists collected whole blood, serum and a nasopharyngeal or oropharyngeal swab from each participant. Additional blood draws and questionnaires over an approximately two-month period could optionally be provided by prospective study participants. Prospective study blood samples were shipped either frozen or at room temperature before DNA extraction. Regarding this clone: Its antigen has not been determined. It has no much larger one-base neighbor in the sample; base qualities were not kept.

TCRbeta CDR3 regions were amplified from genomic DNA by means of the immunoSEQ Assay, a bias-controlled multiplex PCR. The source study handled its data this way. The number of nucleated cells in each sample was estimated by amplification of reference gene primers within the assay. Sequence reads were collapsed and filtered to measure the absolute abundance of every unique TCRbeta CDR3 rearrangement. Productive Simpson clonality was computed per sample as the square root of Simpson's diversity index over productive rearrangements. TCRdb provides this immuneACCESS table in a form limited to in-frame rearrangements. Some clones are lacking; in checked studies, under half of them reflect an unresolved V gene, and why the rest are absent is not known. V, J and clone size are those of that table, while D and trimming were read from the DNA. Counted in this sample were roughly 190,000 clones; about 83% of them appeared once. Jointly, the top ten make up about 3.3% of the sample.

After removal of 6 bases from V and 3 bases from J, the junction retains 4 bases not matched to a gene. CDR3 length: 13 amino acids, cysteine to phenylalanine. The read is trimmed to its CDR3 DNA, 39 bases read in frame from base 1. The rearrangement joined TRBV12-3 or TRBV12-4 to TRBJ1-2; 7 junctional bases match TRBD1. Sequencing used PBMCs or T cells enriched from blood (not recorded which). The origin of this receptor is a woman in her 30s who had been exposed to COVID-19. The sequence in DNA is TGTGCCAGCAGCCCCGACAGGGACTATGGCTACACCTTC. Its protein is CASSPDRDYGYTF.